These 22 T cell receptor beta chains share one sample of origin, sequenced in a study of T cells in Graves' hyperthyroidism and ophthalmopathy. Amplified TCR beta CDR3 regions derived from RNA transcripts. The primer set for the first-round RT-PCR of the TCR CDR3 was HTBI. Via MiXCR, TCRdb re-called the multiplex PCR reads, giving one row per CDR3 protein. The table includes 270,000 or so distinct CDR3 sequences, 12% to 15% detected once. Sequencing was carried out using blood. Receptors were obtained from a woman aged 45-60 years with Graves' hyperthyroidism that later progressed to Graves' ophthalmopathy.

This clonotype was observed a single time. A much more abundant neighbour one base away suggests this may be a read error. The CDR3 region is CASIQRGRYEQYF. DNA for the CDR3: TGTGCCAGCATCCAGAGGGGTAGATACGAGCAGTACTTC. The gene calls are TRBV6-1 and TRBJ2-7; D is tentatively TRBD1 or TRBD2 (5 bases each). Trimming removed 7 bases at V and 4 bases at J, with 14 bases between. The CDR3 has 13 amino acids. CDR1 and CDR2 from the germline V gene are MNHNS and SASEGT.

This clonotype showed up many times. The chain joins TRBV5-1 to TRBJ2-3; 14 nucleotides agree with TRBD2. J lost 4 bases, V lost 7 bases, and 2 bases had no gene match. This CDR3 comprises 14 residues. Germline V gene lookup returns CDR1 SGHRS and CDR2 YFSETQ. The CDR3 sequence is CASSGLAGADTQYF. CDR3 nucleotides: TGCGCCAGCTCGGGACTAGCGGGAGCAGATACGCAGTATTTT.

This clonotype was found a few times. This clone may be a read error of a much larger clone one base away. CDR3 region: CAGHKEMNTEASF. The CDR3 DNA is TGTGCCGGACACAAGGAGATGAACACTGAAGCTTCCTTT. This rearrangement joins TRBV2 to TRBJ1-1, with D tentatively TRBD1 (5 bases). The CDR3 extends over 13 amino acids. Germline loops: CDR1 SNHLY, CDR2 FYNNEI.

This chain links TRBV5-1 with TRBJ1-5; 10 bases line up with TRBD1. Germline V gene data show CDR1 as SGHRS and CDR2 as YFSETQ. The trim removed 5 bases at V and 7 bases at J, leaving 6 bases unmatched. The CDR3 sequence is 14 residues long. The CDR3 DNA reads TGCGCCAGCAGGTCCGGGACAGGGGAACAGCCCCAGCATTTT. Amino acid sequence: CASRSGTGEQPQHF.

About this clonotype: A much larger clonotype is one base distant, so this may be a read error. This chain links TRBV2 with TRBJ2-4, with a tentative D call TRBD2 (7 bases). The germline V and J ends were trimmed by 4 bases and 3 bases, with 16 bases remaining between them. CDR1 SNHLY and CDR2 FYNNEI come from the germline V gene. The CDR3 length is 16 residues. CDR3 amino acids: CASSVEGGGGKNIQYF. The CDR3 nucleotides read TGTGCCAGCAGTGTGGAGGGAGGGGGGGGCAAAAACATTCAGTACTTC.

The DNA of the CDR3 is TGTGCCAGCTCACCGGGCAGGGGAGGGTTCATGAACACTGAAGCTTTCTTT. Encoded protein: CASSPGRGGFMNTEAFF. This chain uses TRBV18 with TRBJ1-1, with a tentative D call TRBD1 (6 bases). The V and J ends lost 3 bases and 0 bases respectively, with 17 bases between them. There are 17 residues in the CDR3. CDR1 and CDR2 (germline): KGHSH, LQKENI.

This clonotype was seen at least ten times. The junction differs from germline at one of its ends, possibly a read error. The chain links TRBV18 to TRBJ2-1; D perhaps matches TRBD1 (5 bases). Germline CDR1 is KGHSH and CDR2 is LQKENI. CDR3 length: 16 residues. The CDR3 bases are TGTGCCAGCTCTCCACGTGCAGGGTCCTCCTACAATGAGCAGTTCTTC. Its translation: CASSPRAGSSYNEQFF. Complete variable domain (other parts from reference TRBV18 and TRBJ2-1): NAGVMQNPRHLVRRRGQEARLRCSPMKGHSHVYWYRQLPEEGLKFMVYLQKENIIDESGMPKERFSAEFPKEGPSILRIQQVVRGDSAAYFCASSPRAGSSYNEQFFGPGTRLTVL.

V gene TRBV28 combines with J gene TRBJ2-7; tentative D call: TRBD2 (5 bases). V lost 2 bases to trimming and J lost 2 bases, with 10 bases between them. Looked up from germline, CDR1 is MDHEN and CDR2 is SYDVKM. CDR3 length: 14 residues. CDR3 loop: CASSLGGGPYEQYF. The CDR3 bases are TGTGCCAGCAGTTTAGGAGGCGGGCCCTACGAGCAGTACTTC.

This clonotype showed up just a few times. The chain uses TRBV4-1 and TRBJ2-3; 7 bases line up with TRBD2. Trimming at V came to 4 bases and at J to 6 bases, leaving 13 bases not matched to a gene. Germline V gives CDR1 MGHRA, CDR2 YSYEKL. The CDR3 loop spans 16 amino acids. CDR3 in DNA: TGCGCCAGCAGCCCCGGGAGTTGGGGGGGAGGGGATACGCAGTATTTT. Encoded protein: CASSPGSWGGGDTQYF.

This clonotype was recorded many times. This chain joins TRBV3-1 and TRBJ2-5; D assignment may be TRBD1 or TRBD2 (5 bases each). There are 19 residues in the CDR3. The germline gives CDR1 LGHDT, CDR2 YNNKEL (reference sequence). Trimming cost V 0 bases and J 1 base, with 21 bases left between them. As DNA, the CDR3 is TGTGCCAGCAGCCAAGAAGGAGTGTGGGGCGGGCTACTCCAAGAGACCCAGTACTTC. Residues: CASSQEGVWGGLLQETQYF.

This clonotype was found many times. This chain uses TRBV10-3 with TRBJ2-7; tentative D call: TRBD2 (5 bases). V lost 2 bases and J 5 bases, leaving 7 bases between the germline ends. Germline values: CDR1 ENHRY, CDR2 SYGVKD. The CDR3 is 12 amino acids. CDR3 nucleotides: TGTGCCATCAGTGAGGGGCGGGACGAGCAGTACTTC. Translated, it gives CAISEGRDEQYF.

The sample holds many counts of this clonotype. This sequence joins TRBV28 and TRBJ2-4; D unclear. The germline gives CDR1 MDHEN, CDR2 SYDVKM. The CDR3 contains 13 residues. V lost 1 base and J lost 5, with 6 bases in between. This CDR3 reads CASSLFPENIQYF. DNA of the CDR3: TGTGCCAGCAGTTTATTCCCAGAAAACATTCAGTACTTC.

This clonotype has at least ten counts. The chain couples TRBV2 to TRBJ2-7; possible D gene TRBD1, 6 bases. Trimming stripped 7 bases from V and 3 bases from J, with 16 bases between. CDR1 SNHLY and CDR2 FYNNEI come from the germline V gene. CDR3 length: 14 amino acids. In DNA, the CDR3 is TGTGCCAGCATGGGGGTAACAGGGTTCTACGAGCAGTACTTC. It specifies CASMGVTGFYEQYF.

Points on this clonotype: This could be a read error, since a much larger clone is one nucleotide away. J is TRBJ2-4 and V is TRBV6-6; a possible D gene is TRBD2 (5 bases). V was shortened by 7 bases and J by 9 bases, with 16 bases between the two germline ends. There are 13 residues in the CDR3. The germline gives CDR1 MNHNY, CDR2 SVGAGI (reference sequence). CDR3 nucleotides: TGTGCCAGCACTCCGATTAGCGTCGTCATTCAGTACTTC. It translates to CASTPISVVIQYF.

This clonotype was counted many times. The chain's CDR3 is CASSPPFGNYGYTF. DNA of the CDR3: TGTGCCAGCTCACCACCATTCGGGAACTATGGCTACACCTTC. The rearrangement uses TRBV18 and TRBJ1-2; D call uncertain. Trimming took off 0 bases at V and 2 bases at J, with 7 bases between the two ends. The CDR3 is made up of 14 amino acids. The germline V gene has CDR1 KGHSH and CDR2 LQKENI.

This clonotype was detected many times. The chain links TRBV18 to TRBJ1-1, with D unresolved. From germline, CDR1 is KGHSH and CDR2 LQKENI. Trimming removed 3 bases from V and 4 bases from J, with 15 bases in between. The CDR3 is 15 residues long. CDR3 amino acids: CASSPGSDSFTEAFF. CDR3 DNA: TGTGCCAGCTCACCTGGGAGTGACTCTTTCACTGAAGCTTTCTTT. Complete variable domain (other parts from reference TRBV18 and TRBJ1-1): NAGVMQNPRHLVRRRGQEARLRCSPMKGHSHVYWYRQLPEEGLKFMVYLQKENIIDESGMPKERFSAEFPKEGPSILRIQQVVRGDSAAYFCASSPGSDSFTEAFFGQGTRLTVV.

This clonotype was counted ten times or more. J is TRBJ1-6 and V is TRBV12-3 or TRBV12-4; tentative D call: TRBD1 (5 bases). The CDR3 totals 14 residues. V was cut by 5 bases and J by 10 bases, with 15 bases left in between. CDR3 loop: CASSPGRTRSPLHF. Here the CDR3 DNA reads TGTGCCAGCAGTCCGGGACGGACGCGGTCACCCCTCCACTTT.

This clonotype was recorded many times. The chain carries TRBV6-1 and TRBJ1-2; the D gene is possibly TRBD1 (5 bases). The germline V gene has CDR1 MNHNS and CDR2 SASEGT. The CDR3 is made up of 14 amino acids. Trimming shortened V by 0 bases and J by 14 bases, and 19 bases separated the two germline ends. The CDR3 DNA follows: TGTGCCAGCAGTGAAGCATTGACAGTGCCACTATTAACCTTC. Translation: CASSEALTVPLLTF.

There are many counts of this clonotype. The CDR3 protein is CASSIQTGRTEAFF. DNA for the CDR3: TGTGCCAGCAGCATTCAGACAGGACGCACTGAAGCTTTCTTT. The V gene is TRBV7-9, the J gene TRBJ1-1; TRBD1 might be the D (6 bases). This CDR3 comprises 14 residues. CDR1 and CDR2 (germline): SEHNR, FQNEAQ (reference sequence). Between the trimmed V and J ends, which lost 5 bases and 4 bases, there was a span of 14 bases.

The gene calls are TRBV3-1 and TRBJ1-6; D possibly corresponds to TRBD1 (6 bases). Per the germline V gene, CDR1 is LGHDT and CDR2 is YNNKEL (reference sequence). V was clipped by 1 base and J by 7 bases, with 20 bases between them. The CDR3 consists of 18 residues. The DNA for the CDR3 is TGTGCCAGCAGCCAAGGACCCTGGGCAGGGGCTTGGAATTCACCCCTCCACTTT. This translates into CASSQGPWAGAWNSPLHF.

This clonotype was observed at least ten times. The rearrangement joins TRBV20-1 to TRBJ2-3; tentative D call: TRBD2 (6 bases). The CDR3 runs 16 residues. Trimming cost V 5 bases and J 0 bases, with 18 bases left between them. The germline CDR1 and CDR2 sequences are DFQATT and SNEGSKA (reference sequence). CDR3 in DNA: TGCAGTGCTCTCCGAGGGACTTCTCATAGCACAGATACGCAGTATTTT. Translated, it gives CSALRGTSHSTDTQYF.

This chain connects TRBV6-2 or TRBV6-3 to TRBJ2-1; the match to TRBD2 covers 7 bases. CDR3 length: 11 residues. With 6 bases clipped from V and 11 bases from J, the junction kept 4 bases outside the gene matches. Germline V gene data show CDR1 as MNHEY and CDR2 as SVGEGT. The CDR3 DNA follows: TGTGCCAGCAGAAGGGACTACCAGCAGTTCTTC. Protein sequence: CASRRDYQQFF.